This passage covers 3 T cell receptor beta chains from one sample sequenced in a study of long-term antiretroviral therapy in people with HIV. Sequencing relied on immunoSEQ assay v3.0, run at survey level. The protocol was immunoSEQ multiplex PCR, while the TCRdb copy is restricted to in-frame clones and leaves out a portion. The repertoire includes fewer than 35,000 clones, approximately 83% of them detected once, and roughly 7.9% sits in the top ten. The sequences come from unsorted PBMCs, collected 0.4 years before starting antiretroviral therapy. These receptors originate from a man in his late teens or twenties with HIV.

This chain links TRBV4-1 with TRBJ2-7, with TRBD2 identical over 10 bases. The trim removed 0 bases at V and 5 bases at J, leaving 10 bases unmatched. Germline V lookup: CDR1 MGHRA, CDR2 YSYEKL. The CDR3 covers 17 residues. The CDR3 reads CASSQDKLAGSVHEQYF. The CDR3 bases are TGCGCCAGCAGCCAAGATAAACTAGCGGGGTCGGTCCACGAGCAGTACTTC.

The rearrangement joins TRBV2 to TRBJ1-2; possible D gene TRBD1, 6 bases. V was shortened by 6 bases and J by 8 bases, with 22 bases between the two germline ends. The CDR3 is 15 amino acids. From germline, CDR1 is SNHLY and CDR2 FYNNEI. This chain's CDR3 is CASRDRWRGAKGYTF. In DNA form, the CDR3 reads TGTGCCAGCAGAGACCGGTGGCGGGGGGCAAAGGGCTACACCTTC.

This chain links TRBV28 with TRBJ2-7; weak D call: TRBD2 (6 bases). Germline lookup yields CDR1 MDHEN and CDR2 SYDVKM. The V end was cut by 2 bases, the J end by 0 bases, with 11 bases between. The length of the CDR3 is 15 residues. The CDR3 sequence is CASSLGGASSYEQYF. The CDR3 region has the DNA TGTGCCAGCAGTTTAGGAGGGGCTAGCTCCTACGAGCAGTACTTC.